This T cell receptor beta chain was obtained from a study of blood T cells in healthy people across ages. Study-level points and caveats: TCR beta diversity, measured per million T cells, fell in a roughly linear way with age.

This clonotype appeared many times. The antigen remains unidentified. Total RNA was extracted at no less than 6 micrograms per sample. PCR was performed a second time for roughly 7 to 12 cycles using a sample-barcoded 5' primer and a J-beta primer mix. No fewer than 3 million CDR3-containing paired-end reads came from each sample. TCRdb re-called the 5' RACE reads with MiXCR, one entry per CDR3 protein. There are 1,100,000 or so distinct CDR3 sequences in the sample; 40% to 50% occur only once, and over 15% lies in the top ten. This receptor was obtained from a woman aged 60-75 years in good health. The specimen was blood.

The CDR3 DNA follows: TGCAGCGTTGGTAATAGCGGGAGGGATACGCAGTATTTT. This translates into CSVGNSGRDTQYF. The V and J genes are TRBV29-1 and TRBJ2-3; 10 bases line up with TRBD2. Germline lookup yields CDR1 SQVTM and CDR2 ANQGSEA. V dropped 4 bases and J dropped 6; count of bases not matched to a gene: 4. This CDR3 spans 13 amino acids.